This TCR beta chain was captured in a study of shared T cell receptors in the human thymus. Between the trimmed V and J ends, which lost 6 bases and 2 bases, there was a span of 16 bases. This CDR3 contains 15 residues. The V gene's germline CDR1 is SEHNR and CDR2 FQNEAQ (reference sequence). TCRdb keeps only in-frame clones here, not all; method: immunoSEQ multiplex PCR. Of approximately 490,000 clones listed, 75% to 80% are singletons. These same records also appear under a second study, on human thymus T cells. From that report: Apparent bias marked the V and J gene usage of thymic and blood repertoires. There were highly overlapping thymic repertoires among unrelated individuals, as related research reported.

The J gene is TRBJ1-2, the V gene TRBV7-9, with D possibly TRBD1 on 6 matching bases. Sequencing input: thymocytes. The TCR comes from a boy less than two years old with a congenital heart defect. The CDR3 here is CASRSETGHNYGYTF. The CDR3 DNA reads TGTGCCAGCAGGTCCGAGACGGGACACAACTATGGCTACACCTTC.